Listed here are 10 T cell receptor beta chains from one sample, sequenced in a study of blood T cell repertoires in COVID-19. Measured with immunoSEQ multiplex PCR; TCRdb has only the in-frame clones, and not every one. The table records about 120,000 clones, 85% of them present only once. Material for sequencing was peripheral blood. These receptor sequences come from a man older than 75 with acute or convalescent COVID-19.

The chain uses TRBV30 and TRBJ1-1; D remains ambiguous. The germline CDR1 and CDR2 sequences are GTSNPN and SVGIG (reference sequence). CDR3 size: 13 residues. Trimming pared 6 bases from V and 10 bases from J, leaving 21 bases between. Here the CDR3 reads CACHPRYSVGAFF. CDR3 bases: TGTGCCTGTCACCCTAGGTACTCGGTTGGAGCTTTCTTT. Full variable domain (outside the CDR3, taken from reference TRBV30 and TRBJ1-1): SQTIHQWPATLVQPVGSPLSLECTVEGTSNPNLYWYRQAAGRGLQLLFYSVGIGQISSEVPQNLSASRPQDRQFILSSKKLLLSDSGFYLCACHPRYSVGAFFGQGTRLTVV.

The chain is built from TRBV5-1 and TRBJ1-1; a possible D gene is TRBD1 (6 bases). CDR1 is SGHRS, CDR2 YFSETQ, per germline. The CDR3 has 14 amino acids. Trimming removed 7 bases from V and 1 base from J, with 14 bases in between. In nucleotides, the CDR3 is TGCGCCAGCTACGTGGGGGCCTCGAACACTGAAGCTTTCTTT. It yields the protein CASYVGASNTEAFF.

CDR3 residues: CASSPSFSTDTQYF. The CDR3, as DNA: TGTGCCAGCAGCCCTAGCTTTTCCACAGATACGCAGTATTTT. This chain links TRBV7-8 with TRBJ2-3; D may be TRBD2 (5 bases). CDR1 is SGHVS, CDR2 FQNEAQ, per germline. The V end lost 5 bases, the J end lost 2 bases, and 11 bases lay between the germline ends. The CDR3 has 14 amino acids.

This sequence joins TRBV7-2 and TRBJ2-4; 11 bases are a match to TRBD1. Losses at the gene ends were 0 bases for V and 9 bases for J; bases not matched to a gene: 4. The CDR3 sequence is 15 residues long. Germline CDR1 SGHTA, CDR2 FQGNSA. Here the CDR3 DNA reads TGTGCCAGCAGCTTAGCGAAGGGACAGGGGGGCATTCAGTACTTC. This encodes CASSLAKGQGGIQYF.

The V call is TRBV7-2, the J call TRBJ2-7; TRBD2 is a possible D gene (6 bases). Trimming shortened V by 5 bases and J by 6 bases, and 29 bases separated the two germline ends. Germline V gene sequence: CDR1 SGHTA, CDR2 FQGNSA. The CDR3 has 18 residues. CDR3 nucleotide sequence: TGTGCCAGCAGCCCTTCCGGGACTGCCGGAATACGGCGTCGCGAGCAGTACTTC. Translating it yields CASSPSGTAGIRRREQYF. The variable domain in full, completed from reference TRBV7-2 and TRBJ2-7, reads GAGVSQSPSNKVTEKGKDVELRCDPISGHTALYWYRQSLGQGLEFLIYFQGNSAPDKSGLPSDRFSAERTGGSVSTLTIQRTQQEDSAVYLCASSPSGTAGIRRREQYFGPGTRLTVT.

V is TRBV28 and J is TRBJ1-4, with 8 bases lining up with TRBD1. The CDR3 totals 15 residues. Germline CDR1 MDHEN, CDR2 SYDVKM. The junction had 6 bases not matched to a gene; V was cut back by 6 bases and J by 3 bases. CDR3 sequence: CASSLPGQANEKLFF. DNA of the CDR3: TGTGCCAGCAGCTTACCGGGACAGGCTAATGAAAAACTGTTTTTT.

V and J are TRBV28 and TRBJ2-2, with TRBD1 as a possible D gene (6 bases). The V gene's germline CDR1 is MDHEN and CDR2 SYDVKM. The CDR3 is 15 amino acids. V lost 5 bases to trimming and J lost 5 bases, with 15 bases between them. DNA for the CDR3: TGTGCCAGCAGTAAAAACAGGGTGGTGACCGGGGAGCTGTTTTTT. It specifies CASSKNRVVTGELFF.

This clone was observed once. The chain joins TRBV24-1 to TRBJ2-2; 11 nucleotides agree with TRBD1. With 4 bases clipped from V and 5 bases from J, the junction kept 5 bases outside the gene matches. The CDR3 runs to 16 residues. The germline V gene encodes CDR1 KGHDR and CDR2 SFDVKD. The CDR3 DNA reads TGTGCCACCAGTGAGGCCGGGACAGGGGGAACCGGGGAGCTGTTTTTT. Its protein product is CATSEAGTGGTGELFF.

The rearrangement uses TRBV6-5 and TRBJ2-4; D remains unclear. CDR1 and CDR2 from the germline V gene are MNHEY and SVGAGI. Trimming removed 4 bases from V and 2 bases from J, with 3 bases in between. The CDR3 sequence is 12 residues long. CDR3 sequence reads: CASSSTKNIQYF. DNA of the CDR3: TGTGCCAGCAGTTCCACCAAAAACATTCAGTACTTC.

The chain combines TRBV6-6 with TRBJ2-3, with 10 bases fitting TRBD1. Unmatched junction bases numbered 5, after V lost 6 bases and J lost 5 bases. Per the germline V gene, CDR1 is MNHNY and CDR2 is SVGAGI (reference sequence). The CDR3 runs to 14 residues. This chain's CDR3 is CASSQGQGGDTQYF. The CDR3 DNA follows: TGTGCCAGCAGCCAAGGACAGGGGGGAGATACGCAGTATTTT.